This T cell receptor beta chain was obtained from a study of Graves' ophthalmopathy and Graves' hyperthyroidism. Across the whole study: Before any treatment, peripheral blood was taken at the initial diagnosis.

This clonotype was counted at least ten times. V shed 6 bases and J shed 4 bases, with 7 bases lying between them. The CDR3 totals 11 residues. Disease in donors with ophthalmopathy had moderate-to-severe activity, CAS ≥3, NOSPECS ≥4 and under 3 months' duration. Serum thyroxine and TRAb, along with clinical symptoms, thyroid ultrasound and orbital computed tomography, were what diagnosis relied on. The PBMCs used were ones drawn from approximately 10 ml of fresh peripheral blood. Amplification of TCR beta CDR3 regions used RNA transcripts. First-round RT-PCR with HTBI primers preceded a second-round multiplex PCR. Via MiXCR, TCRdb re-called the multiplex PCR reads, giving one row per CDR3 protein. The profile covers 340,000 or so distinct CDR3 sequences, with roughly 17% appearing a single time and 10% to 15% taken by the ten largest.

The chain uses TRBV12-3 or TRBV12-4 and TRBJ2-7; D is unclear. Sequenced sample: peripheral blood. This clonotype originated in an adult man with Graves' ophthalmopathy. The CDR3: CASSLQYEQYF. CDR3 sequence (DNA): TGTGCCAGCAGCCTGCAGTACGAGCAGTACTTC.